Following are 5 T cell receptor beta chains from one sample sequenced in a study of CD8+CD57+ T cells in acquired aplastic anemia. Patients included in sequencing had previously demonstrated CD8+CD57+ cell expansion by flow cytometry. CDR3 and TCR beta VDJ profiling relied on a genomic DNA template. TCRdb redid the calling of the reads with MiXCR, one entry per CDR3 protein. Counted here are 150,000 to 200,000 distinct CDR3 sequences, less than 60% occurring once; the ten biggest clones make up 3.2%. The sample comprised sorted CD4+, CD8+, or CD8+CD57+ T cells (not recorded which) from PBMCs. These receptor sequences come from a human donor with aplastic anemia.

This clonotype was picked up many times. V gene TRBV7-2 combines with J gene TRBJ1-2; no clear D gene. The CDR3 spans 13 residues. The germline V and J ends were trimmed by 0 bases and 2 bases, with 4 bases remaining between them. The germline gives CDR1 SGHTA, CDR2 FQGNSA. The CDR3 is CASSLAQNYGYTF. The CDR3, as DNA: TGTGCCAGCAGCTTAGCACAGAACTATGGCTACACCTTC.

The table lists this clonotype with many counts. In DNA form, the CDR3 reads TGTGCCAGCAGTGCACCCAGGGGGCACTACCAGCCCCAGCATTTT. Its protein is CASSAPRGHYQPQHF. The chain combines TRBV6-1 with TRBJ1-5, with 8 bases lining up with TRBD1. From germline, CDR1 is MNHNS and CDR2 SASEGT. CDR3 length: 15 amino acids. Unmatched junction bases numbered 9, after V lost 4 bases and J lost 7 bases.

This clonotype was seen more than once but under ten times. The genes are TRBV7-2 and TRBJ1-1, with a possible D match to TRBD1 (6 bases). This CDR3 has 15 amino acids. CDR1 is SGHTA, CDR2 FQGNSA, per germline. Trimming left V 5 bases short and J 11 bases short, with 24 bases between. DNA for the CDR3: TGTGCCAGCAGCCCTCGGGGGGCCCTCAGGAGCGAGGCTTTCTTT. The encoded protein is CASSPRGALRSEAFF. The full variable domain, with the rest looked up from reference TRBV7-2 and TRBJ1-1, is GAGVSQSPSNKVTEKGKDVELRCDPISGHTALYWYRQSLGQGLEFLIYFQGNSAPDKSGLPSDRFSAERTGGSVSTLTIQRTQQEDSAVYLCASSPRGALRSEAFFGQGTRLTVV.

The chain has TRBV20-1 and TRBJ1-2; 10 bases align to TRBD1. The CDR3 sequence is 12 residues long. V lost 4 bases to trimming and J lost 9 bases; unmatched junction nucleotides: 5. Germline V lookup: CDR1 DFQATT, CDR2 SNEGSKA (reference sequence). CDR3 bases: TGCAGTGCTACATGGGACAGGGGACGCTACACCTTC. Encoded protein: CSATWDRGRYTF.

This rearrangement joins TRBV25-1 to TRBJ2-3; no reliable D call. V lost 4 bases to trimming and J lost 0 bases, with 8 bases between them. The CDR3 is 14 residues long. Germline V gene data show CDR1 as MGHDK and CDR2 as SYGVNS. The DNA for the CDR3 is TGTGCCAGCAGTGCCGACACTAGCACAGATACGCAGTATTTT. This sequence encodes CASSADTSTDTQYF.